The 10 T cell receptor beta chains below come from one sample, sequenced in a study of shared clonotypes between healthy human individuals. The protocol was immunoSEQ multiplex PCR, while the TCRdb copy is restricted to in-frame clones and leaves out a portion. The table has 2 million to 2.5 million clones, approximately 95% seen once. Naivety among CD8 cells was defined by CD45RO negativity and positive CCR7 selection, thereby excluding terminally differentiated effector memory CD45RA+ cells. The source material was naive CD8+ T cells sorted from blood. Source of these receptors: a young man in good health.

The V and J genes are TRBV6-1 and TRBJ2-4, with a possible D match to TRBD2 (6 bases). CDR3 length: 13 residues. The V end lost 6 bases, the J end lost 8 bases, and 14 bases lay between the germline ends. Germline V gives CDR1 MNHNS, CDR2 SASEGT. The CDR3 coding sequence is TGTGCCAGCAGGTCTGATGGGGGGTACATTCAGTACTTC. The encoded protein is CASRSDGGYIQYF.

The gene calls are TRBV28 and TRBJ2-7; D not certain. Per germline, CDR1 MDHEN and CDR2 SYDVKM. CDR3 length equals 13 residues. Trimming cost V 3 bases and J 0 bases, with 6 bases left between them. Written as DNA, the CDR3 is TGTGCCAGCAGTTTCCCCCTCTCCTACGAGCAGTACTTC. Its protein is CASSFPLSYEQYF.

CDR3 protein: CASKVGAGGGTDTQYF. The CDR3 region has the DNA TGTGCCAGCAAAGTTGGGGCGGGAGGAGGGACAGATACGCAGTATTTT. The rearrangement joins TRBV27 to TRBJ2-3; 8 bases agree with TRBD2. With V trimmed by 7 bases and J by 3 bases, 12 bases remained unmatched. In germline, CDR1 is MNHEY, CDR2 SMNVEV (reference sequence). The CDR3 runs 16 residues.

The chain recombines TRBV7-9 with TRBJ2-3; 7 bases align to TRBD1. This CDR3 comprises 11 residues. V trimming: 7 bases; J trimming: 6 bases; junction bases outside the gene matches: 1. Germline CDR1 reads SEHNR; CDR2 reads FQNEAQ (reference sequence). As DNA, the CDR3 is TGTGCCAGCACACAGGGGGATACGCAGTATTTT. Its protein product is CASTQGDTQYF.

This sequence joins TRBV7-9 and TRBJ2-7, with a possible D match to TRBD2 (6 bases). Deletions cut 1 base from V and 3 bases from J, with 13 bases between. There are 15 residues in the CDR3. Germline-derived CDR1 and CDR2 are SEHNR and FQNEAQ (reference sequence). CDR3 sequence: CASSLGSGVGYEQYF. The CDR3 DNA sequence: TGTGCCAGCAGCTTAGGATCGGGGGTTGGCTACGAGCAGTACTTC.

Comments on this clone: The same CDR3 can be traced to other DNA sequences in this sample. The chain uses TRBV28 and TRBJ1-5; D is perhaps TRBD1 (5 bases). The length of the CDR3 is 15 residues. The V and J ends lost 2 bases and 1 base respectively, with 9 bases between them. Germline V CDR1 and CDR2: MDHEN, SYDVKM. CDR3 DNA: TGTGCCAGCAGTTTAACTGGGGGGAGCAATCAGCCCCAGCATTTT. Its protein is CASSLTGGSNQPQHF.

Written as DNA, the CDR3 is TGTGCCAGCTCGGACCCTGGCCCCACGCAGTATTTT. It codes for CASSDPGPTQYF. V usage is TRBV19 and J usage is TRBJ2-3; no clear D. The CDR3 consists of 12 residues. Trimming shortened V by 9 bases and J by 9 bases, and 16 bases separated the two germline ends. The germline gives CDR1 LNHDA, CDR2 SQIVND (reference sequence).

Comments on this clone: This specimen includes other DNA sequences encoding the same CDR3. This chain uses TRBV6-5 with TRBJ1-1; D is unclear. The CDR3 is made up of 14 amino acids. Germline V gene sequence: CDR1 MNHEY, CDR2 SVGAGI. Deletions cut 2 bases from V and 0 bases from J, with 7 bases between. CDR3 residues: CASSYGQMNTEAFF. The CDR3 region has the DNA TGTGCCAGCAGTTACGGGCAGATGAACACTGAAGCTTTCTTT.

This rearrangement joins TRBV7-6 to TRBJ2-3; unclear D gene. Germline V gene lookup returns CDR1 SGHVS and CDR2 FNYEAQ. CDR3 length: 11 amino acids. V dropped 5 bases and J dropped 6 bases, with 6 bases sitting between them. The DNA of the CDR3 is TGTGCCAGCAGCCTAGATGATACGCAGTATTTT. Its translation is CASSLDDTQYF.

The rearrangement joins TRBV19 to TRBJ2-2; D possibly corresponds to TRBD2 (5 bases). CDR3 length equals 19 residues. Germline V gives CDR1 LNHDA, CDR2 SQIVND (reference sequence). Trimming stripped 4 bases from V and 1 base from J, with 22 bases between. The CDR3 spells CASSTLLVGVVWNTGELFF. CDR3 bases: TGTGCCAGTAGTACCCTTCTCGTCGGGGTTGTTTGGAACACCGGGGAGCTGTTTTTT.